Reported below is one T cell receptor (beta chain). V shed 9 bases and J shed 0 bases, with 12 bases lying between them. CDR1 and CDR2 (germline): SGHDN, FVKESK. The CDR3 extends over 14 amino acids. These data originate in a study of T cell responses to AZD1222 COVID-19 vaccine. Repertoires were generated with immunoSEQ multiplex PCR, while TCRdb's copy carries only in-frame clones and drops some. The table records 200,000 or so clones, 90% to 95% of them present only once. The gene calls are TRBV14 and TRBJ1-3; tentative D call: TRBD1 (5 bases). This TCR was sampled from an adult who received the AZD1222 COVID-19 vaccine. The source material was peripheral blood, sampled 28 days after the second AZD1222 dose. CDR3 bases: TGTGCCAGTGGGGACGCCTCCTCTGGAAACACCATATATTTT. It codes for CASGDASSGNTIYF.